The source of this T cell receptor beta chain is a study of T cell repertoires in cytomegalovirus infection. Whole-study context: Epitope selection comprised recently identified HLA-C-restricted CMV epitopes and well-studied HLA-B-restricted CMV epitopes. Public TCR beta signatures provided an indication of both CMV infection and a matching HLA type. Study-wide results and caveats: The ex vivo response was dominated by HLA-C-restricted CMV-specific TCR beta clonotypes. Adding up the frequency of public TCR beta families identified people who carried CMV plus the relevant HLA.

A note on this clonotype: Antigen: not known.

TCRdb recomputed calls from the reads with MiXCR, one row per CDR3 protein. Of 900,000 to 950,000 distinct CDR3 sequences listed, approximately 33% are singletons. This sequence originates from a human donor in good health (CMV status not recorded). Some clones in this sample may be carry-over from other donors' samples. Specimen: cultured CD8+ T cells from PBMCs, collected from culture after CMV antigen stimulation.

CDR3 protein: CASSVQDRANYGYTF. The CDR3 region has the DNA TGTGCCAGCAGCGTACAGGACAGGGCTAACTATGGCTACACCTTC. The chain joins TRBV9 to TRBJ1-2, with 8 bases matching TRBD1. This CDR3 is built from 15 residues. Germline CDR1 SGDLS, CDR2 YYNGEE. V lost 1 base and J lost 0; bases outside the gene matches: 2.